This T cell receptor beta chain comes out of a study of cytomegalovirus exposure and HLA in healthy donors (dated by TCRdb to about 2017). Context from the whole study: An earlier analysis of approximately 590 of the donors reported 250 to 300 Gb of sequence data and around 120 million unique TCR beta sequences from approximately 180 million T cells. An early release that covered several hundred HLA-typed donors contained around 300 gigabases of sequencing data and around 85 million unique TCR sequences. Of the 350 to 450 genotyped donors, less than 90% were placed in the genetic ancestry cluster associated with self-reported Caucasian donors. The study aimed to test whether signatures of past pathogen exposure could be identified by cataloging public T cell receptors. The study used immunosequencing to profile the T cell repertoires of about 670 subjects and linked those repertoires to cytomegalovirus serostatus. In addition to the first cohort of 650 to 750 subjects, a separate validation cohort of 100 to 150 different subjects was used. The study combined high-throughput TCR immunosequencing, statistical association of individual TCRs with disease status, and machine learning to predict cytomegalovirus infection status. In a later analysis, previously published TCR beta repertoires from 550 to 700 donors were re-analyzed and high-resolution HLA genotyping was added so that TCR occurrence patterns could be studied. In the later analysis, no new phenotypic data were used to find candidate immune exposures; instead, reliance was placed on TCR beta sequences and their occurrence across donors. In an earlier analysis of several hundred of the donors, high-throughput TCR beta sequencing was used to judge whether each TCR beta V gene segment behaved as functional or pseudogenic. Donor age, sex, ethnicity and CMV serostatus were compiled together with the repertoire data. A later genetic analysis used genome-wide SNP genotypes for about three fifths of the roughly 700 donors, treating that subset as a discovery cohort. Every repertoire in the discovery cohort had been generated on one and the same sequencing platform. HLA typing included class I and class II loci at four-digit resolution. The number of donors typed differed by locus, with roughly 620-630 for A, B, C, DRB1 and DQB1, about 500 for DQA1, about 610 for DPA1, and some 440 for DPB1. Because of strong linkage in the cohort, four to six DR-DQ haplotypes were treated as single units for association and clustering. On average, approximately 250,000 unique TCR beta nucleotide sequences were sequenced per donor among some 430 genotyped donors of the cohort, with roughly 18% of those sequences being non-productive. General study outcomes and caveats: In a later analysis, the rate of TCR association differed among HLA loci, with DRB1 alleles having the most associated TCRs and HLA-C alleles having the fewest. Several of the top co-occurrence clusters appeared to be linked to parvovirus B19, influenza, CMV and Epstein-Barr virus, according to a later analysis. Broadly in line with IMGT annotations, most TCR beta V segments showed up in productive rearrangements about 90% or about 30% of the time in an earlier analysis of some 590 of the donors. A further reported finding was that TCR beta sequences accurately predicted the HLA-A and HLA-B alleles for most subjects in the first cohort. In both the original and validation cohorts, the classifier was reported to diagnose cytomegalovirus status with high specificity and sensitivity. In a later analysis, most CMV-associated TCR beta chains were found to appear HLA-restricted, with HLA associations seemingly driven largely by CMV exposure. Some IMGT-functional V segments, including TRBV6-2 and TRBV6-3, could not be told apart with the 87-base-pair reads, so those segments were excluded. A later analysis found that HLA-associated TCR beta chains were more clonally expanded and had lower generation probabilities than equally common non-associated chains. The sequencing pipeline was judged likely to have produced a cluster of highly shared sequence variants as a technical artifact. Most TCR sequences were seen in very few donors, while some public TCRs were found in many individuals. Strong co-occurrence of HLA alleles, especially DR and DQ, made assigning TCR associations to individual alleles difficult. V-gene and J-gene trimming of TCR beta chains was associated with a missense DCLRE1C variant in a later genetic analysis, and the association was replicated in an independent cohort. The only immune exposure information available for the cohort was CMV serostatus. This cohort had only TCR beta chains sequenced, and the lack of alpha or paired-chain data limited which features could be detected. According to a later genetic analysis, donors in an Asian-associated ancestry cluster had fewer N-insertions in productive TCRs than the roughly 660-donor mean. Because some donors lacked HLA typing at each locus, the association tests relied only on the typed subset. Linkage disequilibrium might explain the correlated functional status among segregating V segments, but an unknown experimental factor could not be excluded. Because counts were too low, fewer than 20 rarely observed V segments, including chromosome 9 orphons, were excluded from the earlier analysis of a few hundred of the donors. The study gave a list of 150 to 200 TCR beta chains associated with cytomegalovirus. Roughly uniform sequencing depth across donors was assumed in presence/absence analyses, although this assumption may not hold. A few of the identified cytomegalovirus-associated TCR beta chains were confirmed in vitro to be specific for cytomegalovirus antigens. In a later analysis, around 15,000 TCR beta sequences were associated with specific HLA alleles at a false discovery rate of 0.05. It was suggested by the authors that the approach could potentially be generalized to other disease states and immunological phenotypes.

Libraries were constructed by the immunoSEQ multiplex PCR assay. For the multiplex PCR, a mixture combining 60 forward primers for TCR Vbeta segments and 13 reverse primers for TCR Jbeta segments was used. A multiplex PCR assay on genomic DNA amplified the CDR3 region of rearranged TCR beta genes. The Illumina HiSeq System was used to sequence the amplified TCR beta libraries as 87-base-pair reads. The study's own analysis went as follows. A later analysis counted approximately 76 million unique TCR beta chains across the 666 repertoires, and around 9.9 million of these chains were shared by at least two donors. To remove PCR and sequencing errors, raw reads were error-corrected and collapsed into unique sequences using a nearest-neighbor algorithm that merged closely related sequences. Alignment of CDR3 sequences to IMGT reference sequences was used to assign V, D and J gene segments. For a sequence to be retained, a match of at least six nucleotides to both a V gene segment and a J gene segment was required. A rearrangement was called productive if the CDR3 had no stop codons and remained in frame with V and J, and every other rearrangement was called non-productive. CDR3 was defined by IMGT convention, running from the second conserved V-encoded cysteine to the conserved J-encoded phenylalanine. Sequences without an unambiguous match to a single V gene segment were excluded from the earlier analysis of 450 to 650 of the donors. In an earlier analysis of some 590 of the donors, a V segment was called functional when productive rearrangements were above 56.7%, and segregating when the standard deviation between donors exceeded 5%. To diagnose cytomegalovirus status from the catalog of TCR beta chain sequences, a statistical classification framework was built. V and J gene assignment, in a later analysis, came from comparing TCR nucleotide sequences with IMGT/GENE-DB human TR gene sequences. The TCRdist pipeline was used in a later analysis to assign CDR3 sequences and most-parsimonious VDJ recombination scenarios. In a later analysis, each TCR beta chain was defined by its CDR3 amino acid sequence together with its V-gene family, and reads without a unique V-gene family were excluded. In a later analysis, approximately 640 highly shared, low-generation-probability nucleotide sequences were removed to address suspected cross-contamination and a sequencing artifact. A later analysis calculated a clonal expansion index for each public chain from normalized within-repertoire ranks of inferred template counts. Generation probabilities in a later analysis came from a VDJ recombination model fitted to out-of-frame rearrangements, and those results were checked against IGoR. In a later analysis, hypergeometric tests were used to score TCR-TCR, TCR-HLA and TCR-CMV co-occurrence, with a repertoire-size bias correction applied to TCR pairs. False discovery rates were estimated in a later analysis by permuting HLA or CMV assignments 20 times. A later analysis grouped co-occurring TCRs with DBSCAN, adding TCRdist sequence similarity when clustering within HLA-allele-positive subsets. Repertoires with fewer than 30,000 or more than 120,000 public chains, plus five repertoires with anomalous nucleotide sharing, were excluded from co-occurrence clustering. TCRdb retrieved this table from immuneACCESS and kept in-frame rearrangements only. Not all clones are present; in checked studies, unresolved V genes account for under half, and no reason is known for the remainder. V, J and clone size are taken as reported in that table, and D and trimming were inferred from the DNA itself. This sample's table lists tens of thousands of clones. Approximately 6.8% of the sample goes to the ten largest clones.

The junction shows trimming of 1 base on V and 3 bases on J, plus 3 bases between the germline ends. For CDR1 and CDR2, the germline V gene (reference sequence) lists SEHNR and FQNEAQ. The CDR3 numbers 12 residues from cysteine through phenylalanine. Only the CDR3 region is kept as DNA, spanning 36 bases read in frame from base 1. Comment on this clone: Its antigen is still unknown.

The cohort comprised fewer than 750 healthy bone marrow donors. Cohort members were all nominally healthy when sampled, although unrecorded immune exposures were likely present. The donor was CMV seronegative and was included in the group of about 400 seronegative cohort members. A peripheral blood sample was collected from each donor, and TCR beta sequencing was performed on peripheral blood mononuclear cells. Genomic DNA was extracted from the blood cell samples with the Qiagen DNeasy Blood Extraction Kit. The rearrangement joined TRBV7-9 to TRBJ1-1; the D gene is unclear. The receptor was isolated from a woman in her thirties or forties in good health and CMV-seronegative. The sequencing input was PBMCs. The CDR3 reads CASSLVDTEAFF. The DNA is TGTGCCAGCAGCTTAGTAGACACTGAAGCTTTCTTT.